Presented here are 20 T cell receptor beta chains from one specimen sequenced in a study of T cell repertoires in cytomegalovirus infection. TCRdb reprocessed the reads via MiXCR and lists one record per CDR3 protein. The sample lists 90,000 to 120,000 distinct CDR3 sequences, over 40% seen once, with around 74% in the top ten. Antigens of these TCRs are unknown. The sequencing used CD8+ T cells from cultured PBMCs, collected from culture after CMV antigen stimulation. These receptors were taken from a human donor in good health (CMV status not recorded). Some clones in this sample may be carry-over from other donors' samples.

The V gene is TRBV20-1, the J gene TRBJ1-2; 7 bases agree with TRBD1. Germline loops: CDR1 DFQATT, CDR2 SNEGSKA (reference sequence). The CDR3 runs to 13 residues. V lost 0 bases to trimming and J lost 5 bases; unmatched junction nucleotides: 3. Here the CDR3 DNA reads TGCAGTGCTAGAGATAGGGACAGATATGGCTACACCTTC. Translation gives CSARDRDRYGYTF.

V and J are TRBV7-6 and TRBJ2-1, with a tentative D call TRBD1 (6 bases). The germline V and J ends were trimmed by 6 bases and 7 bases, with 19 bases remaining between them. This CDR3 has 15 amino acids. In germline, CDR1 is SGHVS, CDR2 FNYEAQ. The CDR3 reads CASSTPGQAKNEQFF. DNA of the CDR3: TGTGCCAGCAGTACTCCGGGACAAGCGAAAAATGAGCAGTTCTTC. The variable domain in full, with the rest retrieved from reference TRBV7-6 and TRBJ2-1, is GAGVSQSPRYKVTKRGQDVALRCDPISGHVSLYWYRQALGQGPEFLTYFNYEAQQDKSGLPNDRFSAERPEGSISTLTIQRTEQRDSAMYRCASSTPGQAKNEQFFGPGTRLTVL.

The sample holds a few counts of this clonotype. This rearrangement joins TRBV4-1 to TRBJ2-4; D might be TRBD2 (5 bases). V was shortened by 3 bases and J by 9 bases, with 12 bases between the two germline ends. The CDR3 is 13 amino acids. In germline, CDR1 is MGHRA, CDR2 YSYEKL. This CDR3 is CASSQVLEGIQYF. Written as DNA, the CDR3 is TGCGCCAGCAGCCAGGTCCTAGAGGGCATTCAGTACTTC.

This chain joins TRBV6-6 and TRBJ1-1, with D perhaps TRBD1 (5 bases). This CDR3 contains 11 residues. Germline-derived CDR1 and CDR2 are MNHNY and SVGAGI (reference sequence). Trimming took 6 bases from V and 10 from J, leaving 12 bases between them. The CDR3 region is CASSLGRGAFF. In nucleotides, the CDR3 is TGTGCCAGCAGCCTTGGAAGGGGAGCTTTCTTT.

CDR3 protein: CASSFSATVEEQYF. The CDR3 DNA reads TGTGCCAGCAGCTTTTCGGCGACAGTAGAAGAGCAGTACTTC. J is TRBJ2-7 and V is TRBV7-9; D is perhaps TRBD1 (5 bases). Trimming took 3 bases from V and 7 from J, leaving 16 bases between them. Germline V gives CDR1 SEHNR, CDR2 FQNEAQ (reference sequence). CDR3 length: 14 residues.

The chain has TRBV27 and TRBJ2-5; TRBD1 matches at 7 bases. The V gene end was trimmed by 3 bases and the J gene end by 5 bases; junction bases not matched to a gene: 6. CDR1 is MNHEY, CDR2 SMNVEV, per germline (reference sequence). This CDR3 has 14 residues. DNA of the CDR3: TGTGCCAGCAGTTTGCGGACAGGCGGGGAGACCCAGTACTTC. This gives the protein CASSLRTGGETQYF.

This clonotype occurred many times. The chain uses TRBV7-9 and TRBJ2-7; D is undetermined. Germline loops: CDR1 SEHNR, CDR2 FQNEAQ (reference sequence). Trimming stripped 4 bases from V and 3 bases from J, with 13 bases between. The CDR3 has 14 residues. CDR3 in amino acids: CASSSDGLGYEQYF. The DNA for the CDR3 is TGTGCCAGCAGCTCGGACGGCCTCGGCTACGAGCAGTACTTC.

This clonotype was seen a handful of times. The rearrangement links TRBV4-1 to TRBJ1-5, with TRBD1 as a possible D gene (6 bases). This CDR3 has 16 residues. V was clipped by 3 bases and J by 7 bases, with 19 bases between them. Germline V gene sequence: CDR1 MGHRA, CDR2 YSYEKL. The CDR3 coding sequence is TGCGCCAGCAGCCATCCCCCTGGGGGCGTAGAACAGCCCCAGCATTTT. Protein sequence: CASSHPPGGVEQPQHF.

The V call is TRBV6-8, the J call TRBJ2-1, with 10 bases fitting TRBD2. Germline loops: CDR1 MNHGY, CDR2 SAAAGT. V shed 5 bases and J 3 bases; nucleotides not matched to a gene: 7. The CDR3 length is 16 residues. DNA of the CDR3: TGTGCCAGCAGTACAGAGACTAGCGGGCTCTACAATGAGCAGTTCTTC. Amino acids: CASSTETSGLYNEQFF.

The V call is TRBV7-3, the J call TRBJ2-1; D ambiguous. V dropped 3 bases and J dropped 8 bases, with 8 bases sitting between them. Germline CDR1 SGHTA, CDR2 FQGTGA. The CDR3 contains 12 residues. Here the CDR3 reads CASSFGSHEQFF. The CDR3 DNA is TGTGCCAGCAGCTTTGGGTCACATGAGCAGTTCTTC.

This clonotype was recorded a few times. The rearrangement links TRBV19 to TRBJ2-6; 9 nucleotides align to TRBD1. The CDR3 runs to 17 residues. Germline lookup yields CDR1 LNHDA and CDR2 SQIVND (reference sequence). The V segment lost 5 bases and the J segment 0 bases; nucleotides outside the gene matches: 5. CDR3 bases: TGTGCCAGTAGTTTGGGACAGGGCTTCTCTGGGGCCAACGTCCTGACTTTC. It encodes CASSLGQGFSGANVLTF.

The chain carries TRBV4-1 and TRBJ2-1; 10 nucleotides align to TRBD1. Germline CDR1 MGHRA, CDR2 YSYEKL. CDR3 length: 15 amino acids. After removal of 3 bases from V and 8 bases from J, the junction contained 7 bases not matched to a gene. In DNA, the CDR3 is TGCGCCAGCAGCCAGAGGACAGGGGGTCGCCATGAGCAGTTCTTC. Its translation is CASSQRTGGRHEQFF.

CDR3 region: CASSSAGELNSPLHF. Here the CDR3 DNA reads TGTGCCAGCAGCTCGGCGGGGGAGCTCAATTCACCCCTCCACTTT. This chain uses TRBV7-6 with TRBJ1-6; D possibly corresponds to TRBD1 (5 bases). In germline, CDR1 is SGHVS, CDR2 FNYEAQ. V lost 4 bases, J lost 7 bases, and 14 bases lay in between. CDR3 length equals 15 residues.

The genes are TRBV5-5 and TRBJ1-1; D uncertain. Germline V gene lookup returns CDR1 SGHKS and CDR2 YYEKEE (reference sequence). This CDR3 contains 13 residues. Trimming took off 0 bases at V and 4 bases at J, with 7 bases between the two ends. The CDR3 loop reads CASSLGSSTEAFF. The CDR3 region has the DNA TGTGCCAGCAGCTTGGGAAGTAGCACTGAAGCTTTCTTT.

The J gene is TRBJ1-2, the V gene TRBV6-8; D call uncertain. The CDR3 totals 15 residues. CDR1 is MNHGY, CDR2 SAAAGT, per germline. The V gene lost 2 bases and the J gene lost 4 bases, with 14 bases spanning the gap. The CDR3 reads CASSYGQLSSYGYTF. CDR3 DNA: TGTGCCAGCAGTTACGGCCAGCTAAGCAGCTATGGCTACACCTTC.

The genes are TRBV4-1 and TRBJ1-1, with 8 bases identical to TRBD1. CDR3 length: 14 amino acids. Germline CDR1 and CDR2: MGHRA and YSYEKL. The V segment lost 0 bases and the J segment 8 bases; nucleotides outside the gene matches: 5. CDR3: CASSQERRQGEAFF. CDR3 DNA: TGCGCCAGCAGCCAAGAAAGGAGACAGGGGGAAGCTTTCTTT.

The rearrangement joins TRBV6-1 to TRBJ2-7, with 8 bases aligning to TRBD1. CDR3 length: 14 residues. The ends lost 9 bases at V and 1 base at J; junction bases unmatched: 8. Per germline, CDR1 MNHNS and CDR2 SASEGT. In DNA form, the CDR3 reads TGTGCCAGTTCGACAGGGGCCGGATCCTACGAGCAGTACTTC. Encoded protein: CASSTGAGSYEQYF.

Only a few counts were recorded for this clonotype. This chain uses TRBV25-1 with TRBJ1-2; D unclear. Germline CDR1 reads MGHDK; CDR2 reads SYGVNS. The V end was cut by 4 bases, the J end by 7 bases, with 13 bases between. The CDR3 has 13 residues. CDR3 sequence reads: CASSGPSWGGYTF. CDR3 bases: TGTGCCAGCAGTGGTCCGTCCTGGGGTGGCTACACCTTC.

On this clonotype itself: The germline gene is not matched at one end of the junction; a read error may be the cause. The chain links TRBV24-1 to TRBJ2-1, with D possibly being TRBD2 (6 bases). CDR3 size: 14 residues. Germline V gene sequence: CDR1 KGHDR, CDR2 SFDVKD. The CDR3 coding sequence is TGTGTCACCAGTGATCCAGACGGGGGCAATGAGCAGTTCTTC. Translated: CVTSDPDGGNEQFF.

This clonotype was counted once. The chain links TRBV19 to TRBJ2-3, with D perhaps matching TRBD2 (6 bases). This CDR3 is built from 16 residues. The germline gives CDR1 LNHDA, CDR2 SQIVND (reference sequence). V lost 1 base and J 2 bases, leaving 13 bases between the germline ends. In DNA form, the CDR3 reads TGTGCCAGTAGTATAGGGTGGGACTCCGCCACAGATACGCAGTATTTT. Amino acids: CASSIGWDSATDTQYF. Full variable domain (missing parts from reference TRBV19 and TRBJ2-3): DGGITQSPKYLFRKEGQNVTLSCEQNLNHDAMYWYRQDPGQGLRLIYYSQIVNDFQKGDIAEGYSVSREKKESFPLTVTSAQKNPTAFYLCASSIGWDSATDTQYFGPGTRLTVL.